The sequence of this T cell receptor beta chain was determined in a study of Ad26.COV2.S vaccination and SARS-CoV-2 variants. This clone was recorded a few times. The CDR3 loop spans 16 amino acids. From germline, CDR1 is LGHDT and CDR2 YNNKEL (reference sequence). Trimming took 0 bases from V and 3 from J, leaving 14 bases between them. Noted treatment: approximately 18 received Ad26.COV2.S at low or high dose, single or two shots; a few received placebo; per-sample allocation not given. Sampling occurred on day 63 after the first vaccine or placebo injection. This person who donated was an adult of 18-55 years in Boston. TCRdb's copy holds only in-frame clones and misses some; the assay was immunoSEQ multiplex PCR. The sample has around 380,000 clones, 75% to 90% seen once; the top ten hold roughly 3.2%.

This receptor was identified in a person aged 18-65 years who received the Ad26.COV2.S COVID-19 vaccine or a placebo. Source: peripheral blood, taken in a trial of Ad26.COV2.S vaccine versus placebo. The chain recombines TRBV3-1 (or the pseudogene TRBV3-2) with TRBJ1-2, with a possible D match to TRBD1 (5 bases). CDR3 DNA sequence: TGTGCCAGCAGCCAAGAAGGAAGAGGGGTTTACTATGGCTACACCTTC. It codes for CASSQEGRGVYYGYTF.